These 2 T cell receptor beta chains originate from one sample sequenced in a study of blood T cells in healthy people across ages (dated by TCRdb to 2014 to 2015). Library preparation used 5' RACE. TCRdb names Illumina HiSeq 2500 as the instrument used. A second 7 to 11 cycle PCR used a sample-barcoded 5' primer and a J-beta primer mix. TCRdb reprocessed the public reads (quality trimming at Q25 with fastp, clone calling with MiXCR) and kept in-frame beta chains. Under each unique CDR3 protein, matching rows form one entry showing the most common genes and DNA. The sample contains about 1.8 million distinct CDR3 sequences, roughly 49% of them found a single time. The ten biggest clones cover roughly 2% of the sample. The sequenced sample consisted of blood. The receptor source for this set is a woman in her forties in good health.

The chain joins TRBV20-1 to TRBJ2-7, with D possibly TRBD1 on 6 matching bases. With 2 bases removed from V and 2 bases from J, the gap between germline ends came to 13 bases. The CDR3 consists of 14 residues. Per germline, CDR1 DFQATT and CDR2 SNEGSKA (reference sequence). CDR3 coding DNA: TGCAGTGCTAGACCGACGGGACATCCCTACGAGCAGTACTTC. This sequence encodes CSARPTGHPYEQYF.

The chain joins TRBV6-5 to TRBJ1-5, with 9 bases fitting TRBD1. There are 15 residues in the CDR3. Germline V CDR1 and CDR2: MNHEY, SVGAGI. Trimming cost V 6 bases and J 9 bases; bases outside gene matches: 12. Here the CDR3 DNA reads TGTGCCAGCAGACGCACAGGGGGCTCGGGACCGCCCCAGCATTTT. This encodes CASRRTGGSGPPQHF.